This T cell receptor (beta chain) was documented in a study of beta chain features in type 1 diabetes. Sequencing targeted expressed TCRB transcripts, as all isolated RNA had been reverse transcribed. Profiling relied on immunoSEQ multiplex PCR, and the TCRdb table lists in-frame clones only, not all of them. The data contain 860,000 or so clones, 15% to 20% of them seen just once; the ten biggest clones take up around 0.02%. This clonotype originated in a woman aged 18-29 years in good health. Sequencing was carried out using naive CD4+ T cells from blood.

This CDR3 is CASSYGPMNTEAFF. DNA for the CDR3: TGTGCCAGCAGTTACGGGCCAATGAACACTGAAGCTTTCTTT. The chain recombines TRBV6-5 with TRBJ1-1; D is unresolved. In germline, CDR1 is MNHEY, CDR2 SVGAGI. The length of the CDR3 is 14 residues. V lost 2 bases, J lost 0 bases, and 7 bases lay in between.